The present T cell receptor (beta chain) was sequenced within a study of OX40 agonist ivuxolimab in advanced cancers. Some clones are missing from TCRdb's copy, which holds only in-frame ones; the method was immunoSEQ multiplex PCR. The repertoire holds about 41,000 clones, with around three quarters as singletons. Source: CD4+ or CD8+ T cells sorted from blood, taken in a trial of the OX40 agonist ivuxolimab. The sequence derives from an adult with an advanced solid tumor such as melanoma, head and neck, liver or kidney cancer.

CDR3 region: CASSSRDNYYEQYF. For the CDR3, the DNA is TGTGCCAGCAGCTCCCGGGACAACTACTACGAGCAGTACTTC. V is TRBV11-1 and J is TRBJ2-7; D may be TRBD1 (6 bases). The CDR3 spans 14 residues. Germline V gene data show CDR1 as SGHAT and CDR2 as FQDESV (reference sequence). The V end lost 4 bases, the J end lost 3 bases, and 13 bases lay between the germline ends. Full variable domain (outside the CDR3, taken from reference TRBV11-1 and TRBJ2-7): EAEVAQSPRYKITEKSQAVAFWCDPISGHATLYWYRQILGQGPELLVQFQDESVVDDSQLPKDRFSAERLKGVDSTLKIQPAELGDSAMYLCASSSRDNYYEQYFGPGTRLTVT.